What follows are 21 T cell receptor beta chains derived from one specimen sequenced in a study of OX40 agonist ivuxolimab in advanced cancers. TCRdb's copy holds only in-frame clones and misses some; the assay was immunoSEQ multiplex PCR. The table shows roughly 80,000 clones, with 80% to 90% occurring only once. Here the sequenced sample was CD4+ or CD8+ T cells sorted from blood, taken in a trial of the OX40 agonist ivuxolimab. These receptors were taken from an adult with an advanced solid tumor such as melanoma, head and neck, liver or kidney cancer.

The rearrangement uses TRBV11-2 and TRBJ1-2; tentatively, D is TRBD1 (6 bases). V lost 0 bases, J lost 4 bases, and 12 bases lay in between. The germline gives CDR1 SGHAT, CDR2 FQNNGV. The CDR3 contains 15 residues. In DNA, the CDR3 is TGTGCCAGCAGCTTAGAGCCAGGGGCGGTCTATGGCTACACCTTC. This codes for CASSLEPGAVYGYTF. The full variable domain, its missing parts supplied by reference TRBV11-2 and TRBJ1-2, is EAGVAQSPRYKIIEKRQSVAFWCNPISGHATLYWYQQILGQGPKLLIQFQNNGVVDDSQLPKDRFSAERLKGVDSTLKIQPAKLEDSAVYLCASSLEPGAVYGYTFGSGTRLTVV.

The rearrangement joins TRBV27 to TRBJ1-2; TRBD1 might be the D (5 bases). The ends were cut back, 5 bases at V and 5 bases at J, with 15 bases in the middle. The CDR3 extends over 14 amino acids. Germline V gene data show CDR1 as MNHEY and CDR2 as SMNVEV (reference sequence). The CDR3 spells CASSPRGAGYGYTF. The DNA for the CDR3 is TGTGCCAGCAGTCCTCGAGGGGCGGGGTATGGCTACACCTTC.

V and J are TRBV5-4 and TRBJ2-3; no firm D call. Deletions cut 4 bases from V and 5 bases from J, with 17 bases between. This CDR3 comprises 15 residues. Germline loops: CDR1 SGHNT, CDR2 YYREEE (reference sequence). CDR3 amino acids: CASSDGPNVGDTQYF. In DNA form, the CDR3 reads TGTGCCAGCAGCGACGGGCCAAATGTGGGAGATACGCAGTATTTT.

There are a few counts of this clone. The chain is built from TRBV6-6 and TRBJ2-1; no firm D call. The CDR3 is made up of 11 amino acids. Germline V CDR1 and CDR2: MNHNY, SVGAGI (reference sequence). Trimming shortened V by 2 bases and J by 10 bases, and 6 bases separated the two germline ends. CDR3 amino acids: CASSYRTEQFF. CDR3 DNA: TGTGCCAGCAGTTACCGCACGGAGCAGTTCTTC.

The V call is TRBV11-3, the J call TRBJ2-3, with 8 bases fitting TRBD1. CDR3 size: 16 residues. The germline gives CDR1 SGHNT, CDR2 YENEEA. The J segment lost 1 base and the V segment lost 5 bases, leaving 8 bases of the junction unmatched. The CDR3 nucleotides read TGTGCCAGCAGCCCAAGTTTGGGACAGGGCACAGATACGCAGTATTTT. It codes for CASSPSLGQGTDTQYF.

The chain is built from TRBV6-1 and TRBJ1-5, with 7 bases lining up with TRBD1. Germline CDR1 is MNHNS and CDR2 is SASEGT. With V trimmed by 6 bases and J by 4 bases, 6 bases remained unmatched. This CDR3 is built from 14 residues. CDR3 loop: CASSRDRINQPQHF. CDR3 nucleotides: TGTGCCAGCAGCCGGGACAGAATAAATCAGCCCCAGCATTTT.

This chain uses TRBV29-1 with TRBJ2-7; the D gene is possibly TRBD1 (6 bases). CDR1 and CDR2 (germline): SQVTM, ANQGSEA. V gave up 4 bases and J gave up 3 bases, with 10 bases separating them. The CDR3 spans 12 residues. This chain's CDR3 is CSVAQGGYEQYF. The CDR3 nucleotides read TGCAGCGTTGCCCAAGGGGGCTACGAGCAGTACTTC.

This clone has just a few counts. The V call is TRBV5-6, the J call TRBJ1-2; no reliable D call. The CDR3 covers 10 residues. The germline V gene has CDR1 SGHDT and CDR2 YYEEEE. Trimming took off 7 bases at V and 5 bases at J, with 6 bases between the two ends. CDR3 DNA: TGTGCCAGCTTCTGGTATGGCTACACCTTC. This gives the protein CASFWYGYTF.

This clone was detected only once. The chain carries TRBV28 and TRBJ1-2; D remains ambiguous. The V gene's germline CDR1 is MDHEN and CDR2 SYDVKM. The CDR3 consists of 15 residues. V lost 5 bases and J 8 bases, leaving 21 bases between the germline ends. CDR3 region: CASSLDSGSGGGYTF. DNA of the CDR3: TGTGCCAGCAGTCTTGACTCCGGGAGCGGCGGAGGCTACACCTTC.

The chain couples TRBV2 to TRBJ1-1; D gene uncertain. The CDR3 has 11 residues. V was cut by 7 bases and J by 7 bases, with 10 bases left in between. CDR1 is SNHLY, CDR2 FYNNEI, per germline. CDR3 amino acids: CASIRKGEAFF. The CDR3 coding sequence is TGTGCCAGCATCCGGAAGGGTGAAGCTTTCTTT.

The chain couples TRBV30 to TRBJ1-4; the D gene is possibly TRBD1 (5 bases). Trimming left V 8 bases short and J 0 bases short, with 16 bases between. From germline, CDR1 is GTSNPN and CDR2 SVGIG (reference sequence). This CDR3 contains 15 residues. The CDR3 loop reads CAPILDSATNEKLFF. Written as DNA, the CDR3 is TGTGCCCCCATACTCGACAGCGCAACTAATGAAAAACTGTTTTTT.

This clone was detected a few times. The rearrangement links TRBV15 to TRBJ2-7; D is unresolved. Germline loops: CDR1 LNHNV, CDR2 YYDKDF (reference sequence). There are 13 residues in the CDR3. Trimming cost V 0 bases and J 4 bases, with 7 bases left between them. CDR3 residues: CATSRDYDYEQYF. CDR3 sequence (DNA): TGTGCCACCAGCAGAGATTACGATTACGAGCAGTACTTC.

This clone appeared a few times. The chain couples TRBV23-1 to TRBJ1-5, with a weak D call TRBD1 (5 bases). TRBV23-1 is filed as an ORF, its function uncertain. CDR3 length equals 14 residues. Between the trimmed V and J ends, which lost 0 bases and 3 bases, there was a span of 6 bases. CDR3 coding DNA: TGCGCCAGCAGTCAATCGGGGGACAATCAGCCCCAGCATTTT. The encoded protein is CASSQSGDNQPQHF.

A remark on this clone: A junction boundary mismatches the germline segment, possibly from a read error. The chain uses TRBV7-7 and TRBJ2-2; D ambiguous. This CDR3 region has 13 residues. CDR1 SSHAT and CDR2 FNYEAQ come from the germline V gene (reference sequence). The CDR3 DNA sequence: TGTGCTAGCAGCTTAGACCACACCGGGGAGCTGTTTTTT. This codes for CASSLDHTGELFF.

V is TRBV6-1 and J is TRBJ2-2; TRBD1 aligns across 7 bases. In germline, CDR1 is MNHNS, CDR2 SASEGT. Trimming at V came to 9 bases and at J to 0 bases, leaving 4 bases not matched to a gene. This CDR3 contains 14 residues. The CDR3 loop reads CASRDSPNTGELFF. CDR3 DNA: TGTGCCAGTAGGGACAGCCCGAACACCGGGGAGCTGTTTTTT.

This chain links TRBV7-2 with TRBJ1-4; D is ambiguous. CDR3 length: 14 residues. Germline V CDR1 and CDR2: SGHTA, FQGNSA. V lost 1 base to trimming and J lost 4 bases, with 7 bases between them. CDR3 sequence reads: CASSLDRNNEKLFF. The CDR3 nucleotides read TGTGCCAGCAGCTTAGACAGAAATAATGAAAAACTGTTTTTT. The full variable domain, with the rest looked up from reference TRBV7-2 and TRBJ1-4, is GAGVSQSPSNKVTEKGKDVELRCDPISGHTALYWYRQSLGQGLEFLIYFQGNSAPDKSGLPSDRFSAERTGGSVSTLTIQRTQQEDSAVYLCASSLDRNNEKLFFGSGTQLSVL.

V and J are TRBV4-2 and TRBJ1-2, with 7 bases fitting TRBD1. The J segment lost 4 bases and the V segment lost 0 bases, leaving 14 bases of the junction unmatched. CDR1 LGHNA and CDR2 YNFKEQ come from the germline V gene. There are 18 residues in the CDR3. The CDR3 sequence: CASSQDTGEWSFIYGYTF. The CDR3 nucleotides read TGTGCCAGCAGCCAAGATACAGGGGAGTGGAGCTTCATCTATGGCTACACCTTC.

The chain employs TRBV5-6 and TRBJ2-7, with 8 bases lining up with TRBD1. Germline V gene data show CDR1 as SGHDT and CDR2 as YYEEEE. The CDR3 contains 17 residues. V dropped 3 bases and J dropped 1; count of bases not matched to a gene: 12. The CDR3 is CASSSVGQGVDSYEQYF. The CDR3 DNA reads as TGTGCCAGCAGCTCCGTCGGACAGGGCGTAGATTCCTACGAGCAGTACTTC.

The chain recombines TRBV7-6 with TRBJ2-1; D gene unclear. The germline CDR1 and CDR2 sequences are SGHVS and FNYEAQ. Trimming pared 6 bases from V and 4 bases from J, leaving 13 bases between. This CDR3 region has 14 residues. The CDR3 bases are TGTGCCAGCAGTTCGAACAGCGCTTACAATGAGCAGTTCTTC. It encodes CASSSNSAYNEQFF.

In its sample, this clone was seen a few times. This chain uses TRBV7-9 with TRBJ1-2, with a possible D match to TRBD1 (5 bases). The V and J ends lost 2 bases and 10 bases respectively, with 20 bases between them. The CDR3 totals 15 residues. Germline-derived CDR1 and CDR2 are SEHNR and FQNEAQ (reference sequence). The CDR3 reads CASSLPPPGLKIYTF. The CDR3 nucleotides read TGTGCCAGCAGCTTACCGCCCCCGGGACTCAAAATCTACACCTTC.

This sequence joins TRBV28 and TRBJ2-7; 7 bases line up with TRBD1. This CDR3 comprises 14 residues. Germline-derived CDR1 and CDR2 are MDHEN and SYDVKM. The trim removed 9 bases at V and 1 base at J, leaving 9 bases unmatched. This chain's CDR3 is CASTNRGQSYEQYF. The DNA of the CDR3 is TGTGCCAGTACGAACAGGGGACAATCCTACGAGCAGTACTTC.